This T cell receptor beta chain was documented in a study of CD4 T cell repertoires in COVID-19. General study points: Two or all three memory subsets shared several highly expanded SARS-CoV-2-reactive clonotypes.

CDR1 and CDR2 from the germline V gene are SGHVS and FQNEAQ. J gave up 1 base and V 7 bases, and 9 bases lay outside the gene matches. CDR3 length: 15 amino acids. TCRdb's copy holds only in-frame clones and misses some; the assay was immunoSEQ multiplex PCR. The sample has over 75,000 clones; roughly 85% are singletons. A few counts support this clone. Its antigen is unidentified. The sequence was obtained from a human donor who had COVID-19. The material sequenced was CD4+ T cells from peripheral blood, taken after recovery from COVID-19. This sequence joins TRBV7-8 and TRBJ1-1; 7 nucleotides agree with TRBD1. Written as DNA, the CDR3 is TGTGCCAGCAAAGCCGCGCGACAGGGGAACACTGAAGCTTTCTTT. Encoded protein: CASKAARQGNTEAFF.